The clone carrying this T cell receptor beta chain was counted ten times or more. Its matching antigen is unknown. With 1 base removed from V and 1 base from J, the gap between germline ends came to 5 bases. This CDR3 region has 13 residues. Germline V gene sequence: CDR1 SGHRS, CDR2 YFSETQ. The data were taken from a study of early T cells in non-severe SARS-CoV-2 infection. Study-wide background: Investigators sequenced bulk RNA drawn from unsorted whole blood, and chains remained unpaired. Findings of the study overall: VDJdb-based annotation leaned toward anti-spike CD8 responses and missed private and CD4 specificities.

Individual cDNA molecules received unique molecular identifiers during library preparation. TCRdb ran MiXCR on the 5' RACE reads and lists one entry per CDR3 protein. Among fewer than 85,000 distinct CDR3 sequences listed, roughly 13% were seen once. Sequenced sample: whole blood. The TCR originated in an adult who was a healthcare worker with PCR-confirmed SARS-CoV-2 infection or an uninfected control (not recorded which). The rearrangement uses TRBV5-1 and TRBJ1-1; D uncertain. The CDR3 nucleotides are TGCGCCAGCAGCTTGACAGCGAACACTGAAGCTTTCTTT. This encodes CASSLTANTEAFF.